This T cell receptor (beta chain) comes out of a study of blood T cell repertoires in COVID-19. Overall study context: Some COVID-19 samples were acute and others convalescent; all came from the United States, Italy and Spain. From T cells, B-cell-depleted T cells, or PBMCs came the material, which was cDNA or gDNA.

Original methodology: Amplifying reference gene primers gave estimates of nucleated cell counts. Profiled with immunoSEQ multiplex PCR; TCRdb holds only in-frame clones, not every one. V, J and clone size derive from that table, while D and trimming were established from the DNA sequence. The sample includes tens of thousands of clones, 75% to 85% of them seen just once. This CDR3 region has 14 residues. Germline CDR1 WSHSY, CDR2 SAAADI. After removal of 4 bases from V and 0 bases from J, the junction contained 2 bases not matched to a gene. The receptor comes from a man aged 80 or over with acute or convalescent COVID-19. V usage is TRBV10-2 and J usage is TRBJ1-1, with 7 bases fitting TRBD1. Sequenced: peripheral blood. In DNA form, the CDR3 reads TGCGCCAGCAGTGTCCAGGGGGTGAACACTGAAGCTTTCTTT. Its protein product is CASSVQGVNTEAFF.